These 15 T cell receptor beta chains were all obtained from the same sample, sequenced in a study of CD8 T cells in ankylosing spondylitis. Each CDR3 protein gets one entry after TCRdb re-called the 5' RACE reads with MiXCR. The sample holds about 250,000 distinct CDR3 sequences, approximately 24% seen once. Sample: blood, either unsorted or a sorted T cell fraction (not recorded which). The receptors were sampled from a male donor with ankylosing spondylitis or in good health (not recorded which).

The gene calls are TRBV14 and TRBJ2-1; 13 positions agree with TRBD2. Germline V gene sequence: CDR1 SGHDN, CDR2 FVKESK. The CDR3 contains 16 residues. Losses at the gene ends were 3 bases for V and 7 bases for J; bases not matched to a gene: 6. The CDR3 DNA follows: TGTGCCAGCAGCCATGCCGGGACTAGCGGGGTGAATGAGCAGTTCTTC. Translated: CASSHAGTSGVNEQFF.

Many counts were recorded for this clonotype. The rearrangement links TRBV6-5 to TRBJ1-2; TRBD1 might be the D (5 bases). This CDR3 region has 14 residues. CDR1 and CDR2 from the germline V gene are MNHEY and SVGAGI. Deletions cut 6 bases from V and 0 bases from J, with 11 bases between. CDR3 nucleotide sequence: TGTGCCAGCAGCTACAGGCCAGCTAACTATGGCTACACCTTC. Protein sequence: CASSYRPANYGYTF.

V usage is TRBV6-2 or TRBV6-3 and J usage is TRBJ2-1; tentative D call: TRBD2 (5 bases). Trimming left V 2 bases short and J 0 bases short, with 26 bases between. This CDR3 is built from 21 residues. Germline V CDR1 and CDR2: MNHEY, SVGEGT. CDR3 protein: CASSYRSARRPGNISYNEQFF. DNA of the CDR3: TGTGCCAGCAGTTACCGGTCGGCCAGGCGGCCGGGGAACATCTCCTACAATGAGCAGTTCTTC.

This clonotype was observed a handful of times. This rearrangement joins TRBV27 to TRBJ2-2, with no clear D. Germline values: CDR1 MNHEY, CDR2 SMNVEV (reference sequence). This CDR3 contains 14 residues. With 1 base removed from V and 5 bases from J, the gap between germline ends came to 8 bases. The CDR3 DNA is TGTGCCAGCAGTTTATTTGGGCAGACCGGGGAGCTGTTTTTT. This encodes CASSLFGQTGELFF.

This clonotype appeared many times. V gene TRBV20-1 combines with J gene TRBJ1-6; TRBD1 matches at 9 bases. The ends lost 6 bases at V and 7 bases at J; junction bases unmatched: 4. The germline gives CDR1 DFQATT, CDR2 SNEGSKA (reference sequence). The CDR3 is 13 amino acids. CDR3 protein: CSALDRGNSPLHF. CDR3 nucleotides: TGCAGTGCCCTGGACAGGGGCAATTCACCCCTCCACTTT.

V gene TRBV15 combines with J gene TRBJ2-3; D is uncertain. The CDR3 spans 13 residues. Trimming took 0 bases from V and 6 from J, leaving 7 bases between them. From germline, CDR1 is LNHNV and CDR2 YYDKDF (reference sequence). CDR3 in DNA: TGTGCCACCAGCAGAGACCAGGAGGATACGCAGTATTTT. As protein: CATSRDQEDTQYF.

The V and J genes are TRBV6-5 and TRBJ2-5; D is uncertain. Trimming cost V 6 bases and J 4 bases, with 12 bases left between them. The CDR3 is 13 residues long. Germline values: CDR1 MNHEY, CDR2 SVGAGI. CDR3 coding DNA: TGTGCCAGCAGATACAGTTTGGGAGAGACCCAGTACTTC. Amino acids: CASRYSLGETQYF.

The chain uses TRBV20-1 and TRBJ2-3, with TRBD2 identical over 11 bases. Germline V gene sequence: CDR1 DFQATT, CDR2 SNEGSKA (reference sequence). The V gene end was trimmed by 7 bases and the J gene end by 3 bases; junction bases not matched to a gene: 6. The CDR3 has 14 amino acids. The CDR3 region has the DNA TGCAGTGTTACGAGACTAGCGGGAACAGATACGCAGTATTTT. It translates to CSVTRLAGTDTQYF.

With respect to this clonotype: The junction departs from germline at one end; a sequencing error may be responsible. The V gene is TRBV5-1, the J gene TRBJ2-7; D not resolved. This CDR3 is built from 11 residues. Per the germline V gene, CDR1 is SGHRS and CDR2 is YFSETQ. This CDR3 reads CASRLGYEQYF. The CDR3 DNA is TGCGCCAGCAGGTTGGGTTACGAGCAGTACTTC.

The chain joins TRBV10-3 to TRBJ1-2; maybe TRBD1 (6 bases). In germline, CDR1 is ENHRY, CDR2 SYGVKD. The V gene lost 4 bases and the J gene lost 2 bases, with 14 bases spanning the gap. This CDR3 is 15 amino acids long. CDR3 nucleotide sequence: TGTGCCATCAGTGGAATGAACAGGGAAAACTATGGCTACACCTTC. It codes for CAISGMNRENYGYTF.

This clonotype was observed many times. The J gene is TRBJ2-1, the V gene TRBV10-3, with D possibly matching TRBD2 (5 bases). Trimming took off 3 bases at V and 7 bases at J, with 13 bases between the two ends. CDR3 size: 14 residues. The V gene's germline CDR1 is ENHRY and CDR2 SYGVKD. The CDR3 DNA reads TGTGCCATCAGTGACCCCCGAGGGCCGAATGAGCAGTTCTTC. This translates into CAISDPRGPNEQFF.

This clonotype was counted many times. This chain connects TRBV5-1 to TRBJ2-3; possibly TRBD1 or TRBD2 for D (5 bases each). This CDR3 is built from 14 residues. Between the trimmed V and J ends, which lost 3 bases and 4 bases, there was a span of 12 bases. Germline lookup yields CDR1 SGHRS and CDR2 YFSETQ. In DNA form, the CDR3 reads TGCGCCAGCAGCTGGGGCCTGGAGGCAGATACGCAGTATTTT. Its translation: CASSWGLEADTQYF.

This clonotype showed up just a few times. V is TRBV6-1 and J is TRBJ2-3; D call uncertain. CDR1 and CDR2 (germline): MNHNS, SASEGT. The CDR3 runs 16 residues. Trimming pared 7 bases from V and 2 bases from J, leaving 19 bases between. CDR3 DNA sequence: TGTGCCAGCACCGCCCCCCCAGGACGCTCCACAGATACGCAGTATTTT. Translating gives CASTAPPGRSTDTQYF.

V and J are TRBV21-1 and TRBJ2-7; the table's D gene call, TRBD1, was not cross checked with the DNA. TRBV21-1 is designated a pseudogene. The length of the CDR3 is 14 residues. Here the CDR3 reads CASRVDRGRVEQYF. The DNA for the CDR3 is TGTGCCAGCAGAGTGGACAGGGGAAGGGTCGAGCAGTACTTC.

The CDR3 region is CASSQPGTTYYGYTF. The CDR3 DNA reads TGTGCCAGCAGCCAACCCGGGACCACATACTATGGCTACACCTTC. The chain is built from TRBV3-1 and TRBJ1-2; the D gene is possibly TRBD1 (5 bases). Per germline, CDR1 LGHDT and CDR2 YNNKEL (reference sequence). The CDR3 extends over 15 amino acids. The V and J ends lost 2 bases and 3 bases respectively, with 13 bases between them.